This T cell receptor (beta chain) originates from a study of sequential checkpoint blockade in melanoma. Overall study: Both treatment sequences were followed by maintenance nivolumab.

The V segment lost 1 base and the J segment 6 bases; nucleotides outside the gene matches: 5. The CDR3 spans 14 residues. Per germline, CDR1 SGHDN and CDR2 FVKESK. Treatment denoted: randomized to nivolumab then ipilimumab (arm A) or the reverse (arm B). DNA-damaging chemotherapy had not been given to any patient beforehand. Live CD3+CD8+ CD19− CD56− cells were sorted from PBMCs. The table came from immunoSEQ multiplex PCR; TCRdb's copy has only in-frame clones and leaves some out. The sample lists 10,000 to 15,000 clones; roughly 80% were seen once. This TCR was sampled from a human donor with melanoma. This chain connects TRBV14 to TRBJ1-1; 7 bases agree with TRBD1. Sample: CD8+ T cells sorted from blood (inferred from file names), taken from a patient given nivolumab and ipilimumab in sequence. Here the CDR3 reads CASSQGAGGSEAFF. The CDR3 coding sequence is TGTGCCAGCAGCCAAGGGGCAGGGGGGTCTGAAGCTTTCTTT.